This T cell receptor (beta chain) was found in a study of neoadjuvant anti-PD-1 for oral cavity cancer. For the study at large: Patients without progression received a fourth nivolumab dose around day 43, then surgical resection on days 50-56.

This sample's time point: after neoadjuvant nivolumab, at surgical resection. Patients had HPV-negative, locally advanced oral cavity squamous cell carcinoma. The CDR3 has 14 amino acids. Germline loops: CDR1 SGDLS, CDR2 YYNGEE. The trim removed 4 bases at V and 7 bases at J, leaving 7 bases unmatched. Profiled with immunoSEQ multiplex PCR; TCRdb holds only in-frame clones, not every one. The sample carries 24,000 or so clones, 27% recorded once. This clone was found many times. The TCR was taken from a person aged 35 to 85 with oral cavity squamous cell carcinoma. This specimen consisted of tumor tissue, obtained after nivolumab (anti-PD-1) treatment. This chain joins TRBV9 and TRBJ2-1; 8 bases line up with TRBD1. The CDR3 bases are TGTGCCAGCAGCCTCACGGACAGGGCAAATGAGCAGTTCTTC. This translates into CASSLTDRANEQFF.